Reported below is one TCR beta chain. Researchers took RNA transcripts and amplified TCR beta CDR3 regions from them. HTBI primers were employed in first-round RT-PCR, then a second-round multiplex PCR followed. One entry per CDR3 protein results from TCRdb running MiXCR on the multiplex PCR reads. The sample lists hundreds of thousands of distinct CDR3 sequences; over 40% were seen once. This sample was included in a study of Graves' ophthalmopathy and Graves' hyperthyroidism. About the research overall: Peripheral blood sampling occurred at initial diagnosis, before any treatment.

The J segment lost 7 bases and the V segment lost 3 bases, leaving 10 bases of the junction unmatched. There are 15 residues in the CDR3. Material: peripheral blood. The receptor comes from an adult man with Graves' ophthalmopathy. The rearrangement joins TRBV12-3 or TRBV12-4 to TRBJ2-7; 9 nucleotides agree with TRBD2. CDR3 protein: CASSFSGSANNEQYF. DNA of the CDR3: TGTGCCAGCAGTTTTAGCGGGAGCGCCAACAATGAGCAGTACTTC.